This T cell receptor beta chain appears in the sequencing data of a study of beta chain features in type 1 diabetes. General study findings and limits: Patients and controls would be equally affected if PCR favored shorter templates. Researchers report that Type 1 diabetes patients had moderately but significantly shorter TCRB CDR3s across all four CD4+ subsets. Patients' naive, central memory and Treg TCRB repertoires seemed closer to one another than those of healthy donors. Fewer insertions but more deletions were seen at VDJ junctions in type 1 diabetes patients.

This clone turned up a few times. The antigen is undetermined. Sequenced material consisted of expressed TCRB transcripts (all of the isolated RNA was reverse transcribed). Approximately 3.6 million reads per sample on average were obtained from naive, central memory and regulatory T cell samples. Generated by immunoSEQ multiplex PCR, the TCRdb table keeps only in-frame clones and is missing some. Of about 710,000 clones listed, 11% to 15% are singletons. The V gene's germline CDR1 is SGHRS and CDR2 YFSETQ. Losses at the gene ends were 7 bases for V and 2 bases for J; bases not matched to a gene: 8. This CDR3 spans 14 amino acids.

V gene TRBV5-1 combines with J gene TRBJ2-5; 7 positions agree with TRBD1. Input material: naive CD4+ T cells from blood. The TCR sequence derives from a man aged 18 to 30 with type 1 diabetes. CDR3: CASSRDSEQETQYF. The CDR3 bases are TGCGCCAGCTCCCGGGACAGCGAACAAGAGACCCAGTACTTC.